The 3 T cell receptor beta chains listed next were all sequenced from one sample in a study of blood T cell repertoires in COVID-19. Using immunoSEQ multiplex PCR, the repertoire was profiled, and TCRdb retains in-frame clones only, with some absent. The sample comprises 270,000 or so clones, around 83% of which are singletons, and less than 8.5% rests with the top ten. The sequenced material came from PBMCs or T cells enriched from blood (not recorded which). All receptors derive from a woman aged 45-60 years who had been exposed to COVID-19.

The rearrangement links TRBV18 to TRBJ1-1; TRBD1 might be the D (6 bases). The CDR3 has 16 residues. V lost 3 bases and J lost 3, with 17 bases in between. The germline gives CDR1 KGHSH, CDR2 LQKENI. CDR3 sequence (DNA): TGTGCCAGCTCACCGCCGGGACATCGGATAGACACTGAAGCTTTCTTT. Its protein is CASSPPGHRIDTEAFF.

The rearrangement links TRBV5-4 to TRBJ2-3, with 7 nucleotides matching TRBD2. V dropped 0 bases and J dropped 8; count of bases not matched to a gene: 0. CDR1 SGHNT and CDR2 YYREEE come from the germline V gene (reference sequence). The CDR3 loop spans 12 amino acids. This CDR3 is CASSLVAGTQYF. CDR3 coding DNA: TGTGCCAGCAGCTTGGTAGCGGGTACGCAGTATTTT. The variable domain in full, with the rest retrieved from reference TRBV5-4 and TRBJ2-3, is ETGVTQSPTHLIKTRGQQVTLRCSSQSGHNTVSWYQQALGQGPQFIFQYYREEENGRGNFPPRFSGLQFPNYSSELNVNALELDDSALYLCASSLVAGTQYFGPGTRLTVL.

This clone was observed at least ten times. This sequence joins TRBV19 and TRBJ2-2; no reliable D call. The ends were cut back, 7 bases at V and 4 bases at J, with 16 bases in the middle. Germline CDR1 LNHDA, CDR2 SQIVND (reference sequence). This CDR3 comprises 15 residues. The CDR3 DNA reads as TGTGCCAGTATGGTTACAAGAACCTTCACCGGGGAGCTGTTTTTT. It translates to CASMVTRTFTGELFF.